This T cell receptor (beta chain) stems from a study of radiation and T cells in renal cell carcinoma. V lost 4 bases to trimming and J lost 5 bases, with 12 bases between them. CDR3 length: 13 residues. Germline CDR1 SGHDT, CDR2 YYEEEE. With regard to this clone: What it binds is not known.

Study-wide results and caveats: Pretreatment tumor biopsies were lacking, so baseline clonotypes are unknown. Top tumor clonotypes rose in blood 2 weeks post-radiation, then contracted.

Assay: immunoSEQ multiplex PCR; the TCRdb copy retains only in-frame clones and omits some. The sample lists around 26,000 clones, roughly 80% occurring once. Indicated time point: blood 2 weeks post-SBRT. Treatment denoted: 15 Gy SBRT to primary tumor, nephrectomy 4 weeks later. Clear cell pathology was present in this patient's renal cell carcinoma. The sample consisted of blood, taken from a patient whose treatment included radiotherapy and nephrectomy. The clonotype was recovered from a man in his fifties or sixties with renal cell carcinoma. The chain combines TRBV5-6 with TRBJ2-5, with unresolved D. CDR3 sequence (DNA): TGTGCCAGCAGCCCCCCCCTGACGGAGACCCAGTACTTC. Translated: CASSPPLTETQYF.